Each of the 7 T cell receptor beta chains below was sequenced from the same sample in a study of T cells after yellow fever vaccination. TCRdb re-called the 5' RACE reads through MiXCR, storing one row per CDR3 protein. In the table there are a few hundred thousand distinct CDR3 sequences, about 7.8% of which are singletons. This material consisted of PBMCs, taken approximately 40 days after the first yellow fever vaccination. The receptor set was obtained from a man aged 18 to 30 who received the YFV17D yellow fever vaccine.

The J gene is TRBJ2-2, the V gene TRBV25-1, with D possibly matching TRBD1 (5 bases). V was trimmed by 1 base and J by 2 bases, leaving 11 bases between them. Germline V gene data show CDR1 as MGHDK and CDR2 as SYGVNS. The CDR3 length is 16 residues. For the CDR3, the DNA is TGTGCCAGCAGTGAATTTCCAGGGATAAACACCGGGGAGCTGTTTTTT. Amino acids: CASSEFPGINTGELFF. Complete variable domain (other parts from reference TRBV25-1 and TRBJ2-2): EADIYQTPRYLVIGTGKKITLECSQTMGHDKMYWYQQDPGMELHLIHYSYGVNSTEKGDLSSESTVSRIRTEHFPLTLESARPSHTSQYLCASSEFPGINTGELFFGEGSRLTVL.

The chain links TRBV5-1 to TRBJ2-7, with D perhaps TRBD1 or TRBD2 (5 bases each). CDR1 is SGHRS, CDR2 YFSETQ, per germline. The CDR3 extends over 15 amino acids. V was trimmed by 4 bases and J by 4 bases, leaving 18 bases between them. In DNA form, the CDR3 reads TGCGCCAGCAGCATCAGGGACCCAACCAATTACGAGCAGTACTTC. This codes for CASSIRDPTNYEQYF.

This clonotype was picked up many times. V is TRBV5-5 and J is TRBJ2-2; 7 bases agree with TRBD1. The CDR3 is 16 amino acids. Germline CDR1 and CDR2: SGHKS and YYEKEE (reference sequence). Trimming removed 5 bases from V and 4 bases from J; junction bases left unmatched: 11. The DNA for the CDR3 is TGTGCCAGCAGTGGAGCCCACAGGGGTTTCACCGGGGAGCTGTTTTTT. As protein: CASSGAHRGFTGELFF.

A few counts support this clonotype. The J gene is TRBJ2-4, the V gene TRBV4-3; D not certain. The CDR3 contains 16 residues. Trimming pared 0 bases from V and 0 bases from J, leaving 9 bases between. The germline gives CDR1 LGHNA, CDR2 YSLEER. CDR3 DNA sequence: TGCGCCAGCAGCCAAGATATACCCCTAGCCAAAAACATTCAGTACTTC. It is translated as CASSQDIPLAKNIQYF.

The chain uses TRBV4-2 and TRBJ2-3, with 8 bases aligning to TRBD2. CDR1 is LGHNA and CDR2 is YNFKEQ in the germline V gene. The V segment lost 2 bases and the J segment 2 bases; nucleotides outside the gene matches: 12. The CDR3 has 18 residues. The CDR3 region is CASSQKFARGDHTDTQYF. The CDR3 nucleotides are TGTGCCAGCAGCCAAAAGTTCGCGCGGGGGGACCACACAGATACGCAGTATTTT.

In its sample, this clonotype was seen many times. The rearrangement links TRBV7-3 to TRBJ2-1; unclear D gene. CDR1 and CDR2 from the germline V gene are SGHTA and FQGTGA. Trimming shortened V by 3 bases and J by 8 bases, and 8 bases separated the two germline ends. This CDR3 spans 12 amino acids. The CDR3, as DNA: TGTGCCAGCAGCTTTCCGCAGGATGAGCAGTTCTTC. Translation: CASSFPQDEQFF.

In this sample, this clonotype turned up a few times. The gene calls are TRBV2 and TRBJ2-7; tentatively, D is TRBD1 (6 bases). The CDR3 sequence is 12 residues long. The germline CDR1 and CDR2 sequences are SNHLY and FYNNEI. V lost 4 bases, J lost 3 bases, and 7 bases lay in between. The CDR3 region is CASSAGVYEQYV. CDR3 DNA: TGTGCCAGCAGTGCAGGGGTCTACGAGCAGTACGTC.